Each of the 20 T cell receptor beta chains below was sequenced from the same sample in a study of blood T cell repertoires in COVID-19. Assay: immunoSEQ multiplex PCR; the TCRdb copy retains only in-frame clones and omits some. The sample lists about 210,000 clones, about 90% occurring once. What was sequenced was peripheral blood. These receptors originate from a man younger than 30 with active or convalescent COVID-19.

The chain carries TRBV11-2 and TRBJ2-7, with 12 nucleotides matching TRBD2. The CDR3 runs 15 residues. The J segment lost 2 bases and the V segment lost 5 bases, leaving 4 bases of the junction unmatched. Germline V gene sequence: CDR1 SGHAT, CDR2 FQNNGV. The CDR3 sequence: CASSTRTSGTYEQYF. CDR3 DNA: TGTGCCAGCAGCACCAGGACTAGCGGGACCTACGAGCAGTACTTC.

This clone was detected a few times. The chain couples TRBV19 to TRBJ1-2, with D perhaps matching TRBD1 (6 bases). From germline, CDR1 is LNHDA and CDR2 SQIVND (reference sequence). This CDR3 comprises 14 residues. The V end lost 7 bases, the J end lost 6 bases, and 18 bases lay between the germline ends. In DNA, the CDR3 is TGTGCCAGTATTACCCCAGGGGCCCATGATGGCTACACCTTC. As protein: CASITPGAHDGYTF.

The CDR3, as DNA: TGTGCCAGCAGTTACGGACAGGAGGGGGCCAACGTCCTGACTTTC. It translates to CASSYGQEGANVLTF. The gene calls are TRBV6-2 or TRBV6-3 and TRBJ2-6, with TRBD1 matching over 7 bases. V lost 2 bases and J lost 4; bases outside the gene matches: 2. Germline V lookup: CDR1 MNHEY, CDR2 SVGEGT. CDR3 length: 15 residues.

This chain joins TRBV25-1 and TRBJ1-5; D is perhaps TRBD1 (6 bases). Trimming cost V 7 bases and J 5 bases, with 12 bases left between them. Germline V lookup: CDR1 MGHDK, CDR2 SYGVNS. This CDR3 has 13 residues. For the CDR3, the DNA is TGTGCCAGCACCTCAGGGGACCATCAGCCCCAGCATTTT. Its translation: CASTSGDHQPQHF.

V usage is TRBV27 and J usage is TRBJ2-7, with 10 positions matching TRBD2. The CDR3 is made up of 14 amino acids. V lost 4 bases, J lost 4 bases, and 4 bases stayed unmatched. CDR1 and CDR2 (germline): MNHEY, SMNVEV (reference sequence). The CDR3 protein is CASSWSSGGYEQYF. As DNA, the CDR3 is TGTGCCAGCAGTTGGTCTAGCGGGGGTTACGAGCAGTACTTC.

The chain recombines TRBV29-1 with TRBJ1-1, with 9 bases fitting TRBD1. V dropped 6 bases and J dropped 3; count of bases not matched to a gene: 8. Germline V gives CDR1 SQVTM, CDR2 ANQGSEA. This CDR3 has 14 amino acids. Here the CDR3 DNA reads TGCAGCGTGAACAGGGGGCCGGGGGACACTGAAGCTTTCTTT. Its translation: CSVNRGPGDTEAFF.

This chain links TRBV18 with TRBJ2-5; the match to TRBD1 covers 9 bases. Germline lookup yields CDR1 KGHSH and CDR2 LQKENI. V dropped 4 bases and J dropped 5; count of bases not matched to a gene: 8. CDR3 length: 15 residues. CDR3: CASSRGTGWRETQYF. The DNA of the CDR3 is TGTGCCAGCTCACGAGGGACAGGGTGGAGGGAGACCCAGTACTTC.

This clone appeared a single time. V is TRBV18 and J is TRBJ2-1; 14 bases agree with TRBD2. The ends lost 2 bases at V and 7 bases at J; junction bases unmatched: 1. Germline CDR1 reads KGHSH; CDR2 reads LQKENI. The CDR3 is made up of 15 amino acids. The CDR3 nucleotides are TGTGCCAGCTCACCAAGGACTAGCGGGAGGAATGAGCAGTTCTTC. Translated: CASSPRTSGRNEQFF. The full variable domain, with the rest looked up from reference TRBV18 and TRBJ2-1, is NAGVMQNPRHLVRRRGQEARLRCSPMKGHSHVYWYRQLPEEGLKFMVYLQKENIIDESGMPKERFSAEFPKEGPSILRIQQVVRGDSAAYFCASSPRTSGRNEQFFGPGTRLTVL.

The rearrangement links TRBV7-2 to TRBJ1-6; D perhaps matches TRBD1 (5 bases). V lost 0 bases to trimming and J lost 9 bases, with 9 bases between them. The CDR3 consists of 14 residues. The germline V gene encodes CDR1 SGHTA and CDR2 FQGNSA. For the CDR3, the DNA is TGTGCCAGCAGCTTAGCGGGACTGGGTTCACCCCTCCACTTT. Amino acids: CASSLAGLGSPLHF.

The rearrangement joins TRBV27 to TRBJ1-1; TRBD1 aligns across 7 bases. This CDR3 comprises 13 residues. Germline CDR1 MNHEY, CDR2 SMNVEV (reference sequence). Trimming removed 5 bases from V and 6 bases from J; junction bases left unmatched: 6. The CDR3 is CASSPRTGPEAFF. CDR3 in DNA: TGTGCCAGCAGTCCGCGGACAGGCCCTGAAGCTTTCTTT.

This clone was observed once. The chain has TRBV18 and TRBJ2-1; 10 bases fit TRBD1. Losses at the gene ends were 2 bases for V and 4 bases for J; bases not matched to a gene: 8. Germline V gives CDR1 KGHSH, CDR2 LQKENI. The CDR3 extends over 17 amino acids. This CDR3 is CASSPSGTGDLYNEQFF. In nucleotides, the CDR3 is TGTGCCAGCTCACCATCCGGGACAGGGGATTTATACAATGAGCAGTTCTTC.

V gene TRBV30 combines with J gene TRBJ2-4, with TRBD2 identical over 14 bases. The V and J ends lost 4 bases and 3 bases, in that order; junction bases with no gene match: 8. From germline, CDR1 is GTSNPN and CDR2 SVGIG (reference sequence). This CDR3 has 17 amino acids. This CDR3 is CAWKTSGGARGKNIQYF. CDR3 bases: TGTGCCTGGAAGACTAGCGGGGGGGCCCGCGGCAAAAACATTCAGTACTTC.

The J gene is TRBJ1-6, the V gene TRBV6-1; D is possibly TRBD1 (6 bases). CDR3 size: 13 residues. The V end lost 5 bases, the J end lost 5 bases, and 7 bases lay between the germline ends. From germline, CDR1 is MNHNS and CDR2 SASEGT. The DNA of the CDR3 is TGTGCCAGCAGTTGGACAGATAATTCACCCCTCCACTTT. It codes for CASSWTDNSPLHF.

The chain combines TRBV11-2 with TRBJ2-1, with 7 nucleotides matching TRBD2. V was pared by 8 bases and J by 5 bases, with 12 bases of the junction left unmatched. There are 15 residues in the CDR3. CDR1 is SGHAT, CDR2 FQNNGV, per germline. The CDR3 protein is CASRMSGEYDNEQFF. The CDR3 nucleotides read TGTGCCAGCCGGATGAGCGGGGAGTACGACAATGAGCAGTTCTTC.

V usage is TRBV9 and J usage is TRBJ2-2; 7 nucleotides match TRBD1. The V gene end was trimmed by 0 bases and the J gene end by 6 bases; junction bases not matched to a gene: 2. CDR1 is SGDLS and CDR2 is YYNGEE in the germline V gene. CDR3 size: 14 residues. The CDR3 sequence: CASSVGQGAGELFF. CDR3 bases: TGTGCCAGCAGCGTAGGGCAGGGGGCCGGGGAGCTGTTTTTT.

This chain connects TRBV7-2 to TRBJ2-1; no reliable D call. V was clipped by 5 bases and J by 3 bases, with 11 bases between them. From germline, CDR1 is SGHTA and CDR2 FQGNSA. This CDR3 region has 14 residues. The CDR3 nucleotides are TGTGCCAGCAGCAGCCGGGTTGTCTACAATGAGCAGTTCTTC. Encoded protein: CASSSRVVYNEQFF.

Regarding this clone: One junction end disagrees with the germline gene, perhaps due to a read error. CDR3 nucleotides: TGTGCCAGCAGTTACTCGAGGGCAGCGGGAGGGCCTCGGGTTAAAGAGGCCCAGTACTTC. It is translated as CASSYSRAAGGPRVKEAQYF. The V and J genes are TRBV6-2 or TRBV6-3 and TRBJ2-5, with 10 bases identical to TRBD2. Germline V gene sequence: CDR1 MNHEY, CDR2 SVGEGT. The CDR3 consists of 20 residues.

The chain links TRBV2 to TRBJ1-1; possibly TRBD1 for D (6 bases). V lost 6 bases and J 0 bases, leaving 11 bases between the germline ends. CDR1 is SNHLY and CDR2 is FYNNEI in the germline V gene. The CDR3 runs 14 residues. In DNA, the CDR3 is TGTGCCAGCAGACGACAGGACATGAACACTGAAGCTTTCTTT. It codes for CASRRQDMNTEAFF.

The V and J genes are TRBV28 and TRBJ1-4, with TRBD1 matching over 9 bases. The CDR3 is made up of 14 amino acids. The V gene end was trimmed by 6 bases and the J gene end by 4 bases; junction bases not matched to a gene: 3. Germline V gene sequence: CDR1 MDHEN, CDR2 SYDVKM. The CDR3 bases are TGTGCCAGCAGCTGGACAGGGGATAATGAAAAACTGTTTTTT. It specifies CASSWTGDNEKLFF.

This chain joins TRBV7-8 and TRBJ2-5; the D gene is possibly TRBD2 (6 bases). Trimming stripped 2 bases from V and 7 bases from J, with 17 bases between. The V gene's germline CDR1 is SGHVS and CDR2 FQNEAQ. This CDR3 has 15 residues. CDR3 protein: CASSLLQTLGGTQYF. Here the CDR3 DNA reads TGTGCCAGCAGCTTATTGCAGACGTTGGGGGGGACCCAGTACTTC.